The rows below give T cell receptor beta chains drawn from one sample of a study of STAT5B mutations in CD4+ large granular lymphocyte leukemia. TCRdb's table, derived via immunoSEQ multiplex PCR, lists solely in-frame clones and lacks some. This table holds around 31,000 clones, less than 80% found once. Material for sequencing was CD4+ T cells from blood buffy coats. The receptors originated from a human donor in good health. CDR3s include the opening cysteine and the closing phenylalanine or tryptophan. A D gene is named only where the DNA matches it firmly. Clone size, where shown, is once, few, many, or a class for clones that have expanded.

j_call v_call clone_size d_call cdr3_nt cdr3_aa
TRBJ2-3 TRBV5-1 NA TRBD2 TGCGCCAGCAGCCCGGGACTAGCGGCGAGTACAGATACGCAGTATTTT CASSPGLAASTDTQYF
TRBJ1-1 TRBV19 few NA TGTGCCAGTAGTTACGGACAGTACACTGAAGCTTTCTTT CASSYGQYTEAFF
TRBJ2-1 TRBV18 once TRBD2 TGTGCCAGCTCACCACTTCGGGAGGGCCCCTACAATGAGCAGTTCTTC CASSPLREGPYNEQFF
TRBJ1-5 TRBV28 NA TRBD1 TGTGCCAGCAGCTTTCGACAGGGAGGGCAGCCCCAGCATTTT CASSFRQGGQPQHF
TRBJ2-1 TRBV10-1 NA TRBD2 TGCGCCAGAGAAACGACGGGACTAGCGGGGGTATACAATGAGCAGTTCTTC CARETTGLAGVYNEQFF
TRBJ1-5 TRBV10-2 few NA TGCGCCAGCAGTGACCGGGCGAGCAATCAGCCCCAGCATTTT CASSDRASNQPQHF
TRBJ1-4 TRBV5-4 once NA TGTGCCAGCAGCACCTCCCCCAGCCCTGCAACTAATGAAAAACTGTTTTTT CASSTSPSPATNEKLFF
TRBJ2-7 TRBV20-1 NA NA TGCAGTGCCATCCTCGGGCACGAGCAGTACTTC CSAILGHEQYF
TRBJ2-6 TRBV6-5 NA NA TGTGCCAGCAGCCGAGGATCCTCTGGGGCCAACGTCCTGACTTTC CASSRGSSGANVLTF
TRBJ1-1 TRBV19 NA NA TGTGCCAGTAGGCCATCCGGGGGAAGGAGCACTGAAGCTTTCTTT CASRPSGGRSTEAFF
TRBJ2-1 TRBV4-2 medium-sized NA TGTGCCAGCAGCCAAGGTATTACGGACTCCACGGGGGAGGAGCAGTTCTTC CASSQGITDSTGEEQFF
TRBJ2-3 TRBV5-4 NA TRBD2 TGTGCCAGCAGCTTTCCTAGCGGGGGGGCCCTGGATACGCAGTATTTT CASSFPSGGALDTQYF
TRBJ1-4 TRBV6-1 few NA TGTGCCAGCAGCGGGGGGCGGGCTGAAAAACTGTTTTTT CASSGGRAEKLFF
TRBJ2-3 TRBV20-1 NA NA TGCAGTGCTAGTAGCGGAAGGACGCAGTATTTT CSASSGRTQYF
TRBJ1-2 TRBV4-3 NA NA TGCGCCAGCAGCCAAGGCTACGGGTCCCAAGCGGGCTACACCTTC CASSQGYGSQAGYTF
TRBJ2-2 TRBV7-8 NA TRBD1 TGTGCCAGCAGCTTAGCTCGTCAGGGGGTAAAGGTCGGGGAGCTGTTTTTT CASSLARQGVKVGELFF
TRBJ1-4 TRBV6-1 NA TRBD1 TGTGCCAGCCGAAGGGGACAGTCTAATGAAAAACTGTTTTTT CASRRGQSNEKLFF
TRBJ2-2 TRBV5-1 NA NA TGCGCCAGCGGTACAGGGTTCGCCGGGGAGCTGTTTTTT CASGTGFAGELFF
TRBJ2-3 TRBV7-2 NA TRBD2 TGTGCCAGCAGCTTCGGAAATTCGGGAGGGCCGGATACGCAGTATTTT CASSFGNSGGPDTQYF
TRBJ2-7 TRBV29-1 few TRBD2 TGCAGCGTTGAAAAAGCGGGAGGGGGGGAGCAGTACTTC CSVEKAGGGEQYF
TRBJ1-3 TRBV6-1 NA NA TGTGCCAGCAGTGCAGGGACCTCTGGAAACACCATATATTTT CASSAGTSGNTIYF
TRBJ2-1 TRBV7-2 NA NA TGTGCCAGCAGCTTAGGCTCGGGAAGCTCCTACAATGAGCAGTTCTTC CASSLGSGSSYNEQFF
TRBJ2-1 TRBV10-3 once TRBD2 TGTGCCATCAGGGGACTAGCGGGAGAGGGTGAGCAGTTCTTC CAIRGLAGEGEQFF
TRBJ1-1 TRBV19 NA NA TGTGCCAGTAGTATTGGTCACACTGAAGCTTTCTTT CASSIGHTEAFF
TRBJ2-3 TRBV7-8 NA TRBD1 TGTGCCAGCAGAAGGGACAGGGCGCTAGATACGCAGTATTTT CASRRDRALDTQYF
TRBJ2-1 TRBV19 NA TRBD2 TGTGCCAGCAACGGGAGGGGCTCCTACAATGAGCAGTTCTTC CASNGRGSYNEQFF
TRBJ2-5 TRBV7-8 NA NA TGTGCCAGCAGCCGGAGCGAGGGAGCTTATGAGACCCAGTACTTC CASSRSEGAYETQYF
TRBJ2-1 TRBV5-4 once NA TGTGCCAGCAGCTTGAGGCGCTTCTTC CASSLRRFF
TRBJ1-6 TRBV7-2 NA NA TGTGCCAGCAGCTCTAATGAGCCCTCGAATAATTCACCCCTCCACTTT CASSSNEPSNNSPLHF
TRBJ1-1 TRBV20-1 few TRBD1 TGCAGTGCTGACGACAGGGCTATGGCTTTCTTT CSADDRAMAFF
TRBJ2-1 TRBV7-2 NA NA TGTGCCAGCAGCTTAGGGGTCGGTGTACACAATGAGCAGTTCTTC CASSLGVGVHNEQFF
TRBJ2-1 TRBV4-2 NA TRBD2 TGTGCCAGCAGCCAAGAAGCTAGCGGGGCCCTAACTTCCTACAATGAGCAGTTCTTC CASSQEASGALTSYNEQFF
TRBJ2-1 TRBV18 NA TRBD2 TGTGCCAGCTCACCACCGGGCCTAGCGGGAGGGGATGAGCAGTTCTTC CASSPPGLAGGDEQFF
TRBJ1-1 TRBV11-3 NA NA TGTGCCAGCAGCTTAGAGGTCACTGAAGCTTTCTTT CASSLEVTEAFF
TRBJ2-1 TRBV2 few TRBD2 TGTGCCAGCAAGGGACTAGCGGGAGGGCCCTCCTACAATGAGCAGTTCTTC CASKGLAGGPSYNEQFF
TRBJ1-1 TRBV30 few TRBD1 TGTGCCTGGAAACGGGACAGGGGCTATAACACTGAAGCTTTCTTT CAWKRDRGYNTEAFF
TRBJ1-2 TRBV28 NA NA TGTGCCAGCAACCCAGAGGGCGCGGGATACTATGGCTACACCTTC CASNPEGAGYYGYTF
TRBJ1-1 TRBV5-1 once TRBD1 TGCGCCAGCAGCCTAACTCCCGGGACAGGGGGGACTGAAGCTTTCTTT CASSLTPGTGGTEAFF
TRBJ1-2 TRBV5-1 NA NA TGCGCCAGCAGTTGGGGCAACGTACGAGAGGGAGGCTACACCTTC CASSWGNVREGGYTF
TRBJ2-7 TRBV7-3 NA NA TGTGCCAGCAGCCTTACGGCGAGCTACGAGCAGTACTTC CASSLTASYEQYF
TRBJ1-3 TRBV9 NA TRBD1 TGTGCCAGCTCTCGGTGGGACAGCTACTCTGGAAACACCATATATTTT CASSRWDSYSGNTIYF
TRBJ1-1 TRBV7-9 NA TRBD1 TGTGCCAGCAGCCGATGGACAGGGGGGCTTAACACTGAAGCTTTCTTT CASSRWTGGLNTEAFF
TRBJ1-2 TRBV11-2 NA NA TGTGCCAGCAGCACCGGGCCACCTACTGGCTACACCTTC CASSTGPPTGYTF
TRBJ1-6 TRBV7-9 NA TRBD1 TGTGCCAGCAGCCAGGGGGGGGGCAGAGTCAAGTCACCCCTCCACTTT CASSQGGGRVKSPLHF
TRBJ1-5 TRBV19 NA NA TGTGCCAGTAGTATAGAGGGGCAGGGTTCGCAGCCCCAGCATTTT CASSIEGQGSQPQHF
TRBJ1-2 TRBV2 NA NA TGTGCCAGCAGTCTAGAGGGAGACAGCCGTCGCTACACCTTC CASSLEGDSRRYTF
TRBJ1-2 TRBV6-4 few NA TGTGCCAGCAGTGATACGCCCCAGGCCCTCTATGGCTACACCTTC CASSDTPQALYGYTF
TRBJ2-7 TRBV5-5 NA TRBD1 TGTGCCAGCAAGACAGGGGGCGGGTACGAGCAGTACTTC CASKTGGGYEQYF
TRBJ1-2 TRBV5-4 NA NA TGTGCCAGCAGCTTGGGCATTGGCGTTAACTATGGCTACACCTTC CASSLGIGVNYGYTF
TRBJ2-7 TRBV6-6 NA NA TGTGCCAGCAGTTACCCTCCCGACTGGCAGTACTTC CASSYPPDWQYF
TRBJ1-1 TRBV7-3 NA TRBD1 TGTGCCAGCAGCTCGCAGGGGGCAGACACTGAAGCTTTCTTT CASSSQGADTEAFF
TRBJ2-2 TRBV7-2 NA TRBD1 TGTGCCAGCAGCCATACTCGGGACAGGGCGAACACCGGGGAGCTGTTTTTT CASSHTRDRANTGELFF
TRBJ1-6 TRBV2 few NA TGTGCCAGCAGTTTACACGAGTCACCCCTCCACTTT CASSLHESPLHF